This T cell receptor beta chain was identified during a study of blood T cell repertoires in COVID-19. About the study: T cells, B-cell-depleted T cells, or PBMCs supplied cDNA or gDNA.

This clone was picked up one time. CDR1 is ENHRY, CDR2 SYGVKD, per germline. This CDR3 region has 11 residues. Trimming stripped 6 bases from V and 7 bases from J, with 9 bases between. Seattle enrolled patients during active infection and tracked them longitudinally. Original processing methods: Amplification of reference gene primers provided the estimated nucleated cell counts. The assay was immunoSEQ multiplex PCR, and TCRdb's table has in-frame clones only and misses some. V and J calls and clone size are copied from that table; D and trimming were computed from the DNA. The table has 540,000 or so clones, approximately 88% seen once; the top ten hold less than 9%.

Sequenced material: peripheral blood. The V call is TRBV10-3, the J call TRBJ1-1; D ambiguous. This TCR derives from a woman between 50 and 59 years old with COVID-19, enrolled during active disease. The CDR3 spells CAIRREVEAFF. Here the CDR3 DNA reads TGTGCCATCAGGAGGGAGGTTGAAGCTTTCTTT.